The clone carrying this TCR beta chain was detected once. Assay used: immunoSEQ multiplex PCR; TCRdb lists only in-frame clones, some missing. There are 100,000 to 150,000 clones in the sample; 70% to 90% occur only once, and approximately 5.8% lies in the top ten. This record belongs to a study of radiation and T cells in renal cell carcinoma. With V trimmed by 5 bases and J by 5 bases, 8 bases remained unmatched. The V gene's germline CDR1 is SNHLY and CDR2 FYNNEI. The CDR3 has 14 residues. The sample's time point: blood 2 weeks post-SBRT. Treatment given: 15 Gy SBRT to primary tumor, nephrectomy 4 weeks later.

J is TRBJ2-7 and V is TRBV2, with TRBD1 matching over 8 bases. Source: blood, taken from a patient whose treatment included radiotherapy and nephrectomy. This TCR was recovered from a woman aged 70 to 79 with renal cell carcinoma. CDR3 amino acids: CASSPPQGANEQYF. CDR3 sequence (DNA): TGTGCCAGCAGTCCCCCCCAGGGGGCCAACGAGCAGTACTTC. The complete variable domain, with remaining parts taken from reference TRBV2 and TRBJ2-7, reads EPEVTQTPSHQVTQMGQEVILRCVPISNHLYFYWYRQILGQKVEFLVSFYNNEISEKSEIFDDQFSVERPDGSNFTLKIRSTKLEDSAMYFCASSPPQGANEQYFGPGTRLTVT.